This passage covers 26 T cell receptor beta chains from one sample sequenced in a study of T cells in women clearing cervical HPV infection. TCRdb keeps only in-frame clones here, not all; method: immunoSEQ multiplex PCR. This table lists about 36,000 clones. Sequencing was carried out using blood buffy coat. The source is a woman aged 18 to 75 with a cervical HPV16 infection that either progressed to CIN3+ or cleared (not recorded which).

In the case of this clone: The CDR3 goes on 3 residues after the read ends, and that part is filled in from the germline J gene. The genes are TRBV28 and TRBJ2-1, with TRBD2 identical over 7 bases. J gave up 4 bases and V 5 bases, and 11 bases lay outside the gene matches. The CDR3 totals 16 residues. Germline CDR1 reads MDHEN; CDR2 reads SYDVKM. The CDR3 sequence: CASSPGGSSRYNEQFF. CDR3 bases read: TGTGCCAGCAGTCCGGGGGGTAGCTCCAGATACAATGAG.

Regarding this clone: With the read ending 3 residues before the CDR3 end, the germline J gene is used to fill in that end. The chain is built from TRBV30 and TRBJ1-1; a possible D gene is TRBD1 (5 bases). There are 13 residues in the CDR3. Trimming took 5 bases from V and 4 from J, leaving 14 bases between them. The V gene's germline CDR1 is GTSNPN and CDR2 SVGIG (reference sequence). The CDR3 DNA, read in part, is TGTGCCTGGGGGGGGAAGGGTGGCACTGAA. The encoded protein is CAWGGKGGTE. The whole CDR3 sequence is CAWGGKGGTEAFF.

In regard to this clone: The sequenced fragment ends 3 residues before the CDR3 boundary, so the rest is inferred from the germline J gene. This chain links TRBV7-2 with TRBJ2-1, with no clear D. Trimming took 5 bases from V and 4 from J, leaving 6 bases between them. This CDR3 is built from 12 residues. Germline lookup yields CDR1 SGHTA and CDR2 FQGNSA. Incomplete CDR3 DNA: TGTGCCAGCAGCAAAGCTTACAATGAG. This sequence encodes CASSKAYNE. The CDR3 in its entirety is CASSKAYNEQFF.

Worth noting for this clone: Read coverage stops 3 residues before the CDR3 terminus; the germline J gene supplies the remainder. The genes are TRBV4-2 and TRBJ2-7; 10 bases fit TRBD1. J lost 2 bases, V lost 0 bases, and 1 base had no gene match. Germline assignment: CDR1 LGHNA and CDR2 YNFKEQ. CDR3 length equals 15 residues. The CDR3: CASSQEDRGAYEQYF. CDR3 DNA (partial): TGTGCCAGCAGCCAAGAGGACAGGGGGGCCTACGAG.

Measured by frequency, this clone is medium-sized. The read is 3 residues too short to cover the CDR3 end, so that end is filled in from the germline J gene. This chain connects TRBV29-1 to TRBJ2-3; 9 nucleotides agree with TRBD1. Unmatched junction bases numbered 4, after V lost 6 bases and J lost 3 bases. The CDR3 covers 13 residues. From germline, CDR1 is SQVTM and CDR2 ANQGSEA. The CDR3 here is CSVRTGDTDTQYF. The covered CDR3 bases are TGCAGCGTCCGGACAGGGGATACAGATACG.

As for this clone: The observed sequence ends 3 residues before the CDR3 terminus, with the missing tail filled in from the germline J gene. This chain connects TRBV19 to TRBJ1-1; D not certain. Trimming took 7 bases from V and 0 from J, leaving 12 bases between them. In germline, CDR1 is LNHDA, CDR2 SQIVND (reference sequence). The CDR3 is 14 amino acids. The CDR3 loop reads CASTVSTMNTEAFF. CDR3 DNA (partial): TGTGCCAGTACCGTCAGTACCATGAACACTGAA.

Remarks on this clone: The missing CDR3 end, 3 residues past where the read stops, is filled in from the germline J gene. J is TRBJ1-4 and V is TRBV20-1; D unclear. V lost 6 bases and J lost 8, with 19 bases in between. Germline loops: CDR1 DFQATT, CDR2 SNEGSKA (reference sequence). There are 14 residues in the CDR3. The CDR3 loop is CSAQRPLEEEKLFF. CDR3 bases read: TGCAGTGCCCAAAGGCCGCTAGAAGAGGAAAAA.

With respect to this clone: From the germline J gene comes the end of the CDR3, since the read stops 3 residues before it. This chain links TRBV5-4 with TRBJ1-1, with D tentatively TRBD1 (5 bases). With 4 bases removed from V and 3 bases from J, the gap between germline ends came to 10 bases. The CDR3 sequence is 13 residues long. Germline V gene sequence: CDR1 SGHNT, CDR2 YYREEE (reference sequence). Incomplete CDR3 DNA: TGTGCCAGCAGCACGGACATTTACACTGAA. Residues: CASSTDIYTE. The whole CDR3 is CASSTDIYTEAFF.

The CDR3 DNA, read in part, is TGTGCCAGTGGGACAGGCCTCTCCTACGAG. This sequence encodes CASGTGLSYE. The CDR3 in full is CASGTGLSYEQYF. The V gene is TRBV19, the J gene TRBJ2-7; 8 bases are a match to TRBD1. Coverage ceases 3 residues before the CDR3 finishes, and the germline J gene fills in the end. The CDR3 is 13 amino acids. CDR1 is LNHDA, CDR2 SQIVND, per germline (reference sequence). After removal of 8 bases from V and 0 bases from J, the junction contained 3 bases not matched to a gene. Drawing the rest from reference TRBV19 and TRBJ2-7, the complete variable domain is DGGITQSPKYLFRKEGQNVTLSCEQNLNHDAMYWYRQDPGQGLRLIYYSQIVNDFQKGDIAEGYSVSREKKESFPLTVTSAQKNPTAFYLCASGTGLSYEQYFGPGTRLTVT.

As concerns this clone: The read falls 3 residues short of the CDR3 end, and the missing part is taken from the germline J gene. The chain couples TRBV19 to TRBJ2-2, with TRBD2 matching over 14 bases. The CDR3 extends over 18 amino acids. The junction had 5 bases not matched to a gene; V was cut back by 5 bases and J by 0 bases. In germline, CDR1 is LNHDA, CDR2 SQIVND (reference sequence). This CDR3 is CASSGTSGGRANTGELFF. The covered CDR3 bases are TGTGCCAGTAGTGGGACTAGCGGGGGCCGCGCGAACACCGGGGAG.

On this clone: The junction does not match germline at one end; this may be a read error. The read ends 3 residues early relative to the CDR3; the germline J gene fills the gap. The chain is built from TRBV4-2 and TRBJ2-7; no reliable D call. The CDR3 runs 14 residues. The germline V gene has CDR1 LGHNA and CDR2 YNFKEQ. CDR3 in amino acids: CASSQDGSSAEQYF. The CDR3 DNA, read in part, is TGCGCCAGCAGCCAAGACGGGTCGAGTGCCGAG.

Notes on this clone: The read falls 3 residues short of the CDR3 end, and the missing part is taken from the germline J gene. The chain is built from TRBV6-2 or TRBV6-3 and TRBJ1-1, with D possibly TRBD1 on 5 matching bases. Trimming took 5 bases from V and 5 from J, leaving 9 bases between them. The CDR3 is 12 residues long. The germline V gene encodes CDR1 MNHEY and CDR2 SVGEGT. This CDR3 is CASSRGGTEAFF. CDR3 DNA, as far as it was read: TGTGCCAGCAGTCGGGGGGGAACTGAA.

CDR3 amino acids: CASRGQLNQPQHF. The sequenced part of the CDR3 DNA is TGTGCCAGCAGGGGACAGTTGAATCAGCCC. The V and J genes are TRBV11-1 and TRBJ1-5, with TRBD1 matching over 7 bases. The CDR3 end is not reached by the read, which stops 3 residues before it; the germline J gene fills it in. Germline V CDR1 and CDR2: SGHAT, FQDESV (reference sequence). V was clipped by 6 bases and J by 4 bases; unmatched bases: 3. This CDR3 has 13 residues.

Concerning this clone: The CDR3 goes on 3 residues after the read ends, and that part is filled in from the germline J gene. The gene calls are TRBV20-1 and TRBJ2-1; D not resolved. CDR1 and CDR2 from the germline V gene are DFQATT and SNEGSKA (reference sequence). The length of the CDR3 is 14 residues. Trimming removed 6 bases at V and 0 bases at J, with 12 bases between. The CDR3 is CSASPLSSYNEQFF. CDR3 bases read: TGCAGTGCCAGTCCCCTGAGCTCCTACAATGAG.

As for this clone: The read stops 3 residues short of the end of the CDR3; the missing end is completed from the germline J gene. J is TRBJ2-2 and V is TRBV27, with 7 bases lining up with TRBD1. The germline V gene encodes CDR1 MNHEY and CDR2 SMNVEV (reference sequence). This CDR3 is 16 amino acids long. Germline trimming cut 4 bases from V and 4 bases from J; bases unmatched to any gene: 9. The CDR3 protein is CASSSLPGQSTGELFF. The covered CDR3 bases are TGTGCCAGCAGTTCCCTACCGGGACAGAGCACCGGGGAG.

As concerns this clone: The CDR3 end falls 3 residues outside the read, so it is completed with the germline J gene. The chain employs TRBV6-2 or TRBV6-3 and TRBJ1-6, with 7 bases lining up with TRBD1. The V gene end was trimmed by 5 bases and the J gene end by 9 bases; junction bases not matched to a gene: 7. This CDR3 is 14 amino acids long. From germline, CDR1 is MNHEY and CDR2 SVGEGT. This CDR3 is CASSPPGQSSPLHF. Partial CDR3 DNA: TGTGCCAGCAGTCCTCCGGGACAGAGTTCACCC.

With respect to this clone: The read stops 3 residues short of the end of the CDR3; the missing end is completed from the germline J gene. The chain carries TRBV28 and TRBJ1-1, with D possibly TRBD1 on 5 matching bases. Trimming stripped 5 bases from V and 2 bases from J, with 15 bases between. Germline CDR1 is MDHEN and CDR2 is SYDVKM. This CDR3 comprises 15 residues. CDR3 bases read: TGTGCCAGCAGTCCGGCTGGAGGGGTTAACACTGAA. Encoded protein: CASSPAGGVNTE. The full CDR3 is CASSPAGGVNTEAFF.

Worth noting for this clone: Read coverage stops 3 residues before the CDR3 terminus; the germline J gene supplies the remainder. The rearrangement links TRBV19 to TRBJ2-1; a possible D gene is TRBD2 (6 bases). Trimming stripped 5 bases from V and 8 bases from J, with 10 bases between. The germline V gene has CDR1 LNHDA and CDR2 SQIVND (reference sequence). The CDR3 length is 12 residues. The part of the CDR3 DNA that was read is TGTGCCAGTAGTCGGGGGTGGGATGAG. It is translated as CASSRGWDE. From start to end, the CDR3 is CASSRGWDEQFF.

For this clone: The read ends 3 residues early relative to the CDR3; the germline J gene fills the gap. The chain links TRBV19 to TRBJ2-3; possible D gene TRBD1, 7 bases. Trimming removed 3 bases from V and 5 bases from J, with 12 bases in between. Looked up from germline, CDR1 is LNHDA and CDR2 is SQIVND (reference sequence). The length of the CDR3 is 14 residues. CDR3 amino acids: CASSMGQGGDTQYF. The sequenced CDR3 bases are TGTGCCAGTAGTATGGGGCAGGGGGGAGATACG.

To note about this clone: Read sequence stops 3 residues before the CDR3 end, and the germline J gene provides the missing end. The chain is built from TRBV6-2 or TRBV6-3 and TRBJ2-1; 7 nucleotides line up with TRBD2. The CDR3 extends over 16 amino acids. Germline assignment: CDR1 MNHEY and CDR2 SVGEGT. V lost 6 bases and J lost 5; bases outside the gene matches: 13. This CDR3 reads CASSDGSGGRHNEQFF. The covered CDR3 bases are TGTGCCAGCAGCGACGGATCGGGGGGACGTCACAATGAG.

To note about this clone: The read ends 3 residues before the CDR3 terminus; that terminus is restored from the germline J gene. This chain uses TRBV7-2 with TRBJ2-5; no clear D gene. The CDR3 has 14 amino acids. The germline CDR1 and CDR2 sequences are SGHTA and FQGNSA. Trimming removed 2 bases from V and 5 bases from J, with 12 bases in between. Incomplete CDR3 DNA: TGTGCCAGCAGCTTAAGGGCAGATAAGGAGACC. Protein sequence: CASSLRADKET. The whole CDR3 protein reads CASSLRADKETQYF.

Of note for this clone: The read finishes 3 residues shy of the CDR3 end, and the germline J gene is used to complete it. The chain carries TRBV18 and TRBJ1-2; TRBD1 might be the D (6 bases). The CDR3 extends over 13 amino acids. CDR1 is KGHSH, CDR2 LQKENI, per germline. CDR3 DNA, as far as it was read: TGTGCCAGCTCACCCGGACAGAACTACGAC. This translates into CASSPGQNYD. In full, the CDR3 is CASSPGQNYDYTF.

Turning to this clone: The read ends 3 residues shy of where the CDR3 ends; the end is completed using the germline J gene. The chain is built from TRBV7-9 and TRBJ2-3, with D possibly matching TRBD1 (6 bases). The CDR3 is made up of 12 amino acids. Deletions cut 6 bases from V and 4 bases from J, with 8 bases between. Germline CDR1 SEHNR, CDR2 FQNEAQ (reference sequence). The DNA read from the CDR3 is TGTGCCAGCAGTACAGGGTCAGATACG. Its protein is CASSTGSDT. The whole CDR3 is CASSTGSDTQYF.

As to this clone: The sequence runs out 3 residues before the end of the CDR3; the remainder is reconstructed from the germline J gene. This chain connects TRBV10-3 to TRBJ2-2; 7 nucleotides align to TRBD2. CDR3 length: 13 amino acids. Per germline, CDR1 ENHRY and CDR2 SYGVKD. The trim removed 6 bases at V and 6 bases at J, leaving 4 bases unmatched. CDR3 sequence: CAIRLGGAGELFF. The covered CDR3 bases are TGTGCCATCAGATTGGGGGGGGCCGGGGAG.

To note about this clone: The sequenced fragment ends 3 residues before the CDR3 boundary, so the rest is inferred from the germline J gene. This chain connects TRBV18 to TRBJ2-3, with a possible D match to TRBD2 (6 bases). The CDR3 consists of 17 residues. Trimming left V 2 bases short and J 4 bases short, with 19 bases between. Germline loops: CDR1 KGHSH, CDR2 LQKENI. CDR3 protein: CASSPKARDPGADTQYF. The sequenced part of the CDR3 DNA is TGTGCCAGCTCACCAAAGGCCCGAGACCCGGGGGCAGATACG.

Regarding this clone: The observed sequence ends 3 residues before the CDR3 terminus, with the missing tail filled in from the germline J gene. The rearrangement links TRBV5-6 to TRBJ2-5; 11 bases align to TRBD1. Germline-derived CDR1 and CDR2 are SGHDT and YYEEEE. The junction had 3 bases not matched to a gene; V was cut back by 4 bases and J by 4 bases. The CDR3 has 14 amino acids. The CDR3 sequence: CASSPDRGPETQYF. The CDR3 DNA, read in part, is TGTGCCAGCAGCCCGGACAGGGGGCCAGAGACC. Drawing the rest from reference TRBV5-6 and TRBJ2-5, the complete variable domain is DAGVTQSPTHLIKTRGQQVTLRCSPKSGHDTVSWYQQALGQGPQFIFQYYEEEERQRGNFPDRFSGHQFPNYSSELNVNALLLGDSALYLCASSPDRGPETQYFGPGTRLLVL.